This T cell receptor (beta chain) was obtained from a study of blood T cell repertoires in COVID-19. On the study more broadly: Sites across the United States, Italy and Spain contributed samples from acute and convalescent COVID-19. PBMCs, B-cell-depleted T cells, or T cells provided the cDNA or gDNA that made up the material.

TCRdb's table, derived via immunoSEQ multiplex PCR, lists solely in-frame clones and lacks some. The repertoire holds about 190,000 clones, with more than 60% as singletons. Germline lookup yields CDR1 LNHDA and CDR2 SQIVND (reference sequence). Trimming pared 6 bases from V and 0 bases from J, leaving 12 bases between. The CDR3 runs to 15 residues. Sequencing used peripheral blood. This TCR came from a man aged 50-60 years who had recovered from COVID-19. The rearrangement uses TRBV19 and TRBJ1-5; D is perhaps TRBD1 (6 bases). The CDR3 reads CASRLQGLSNQPQHF. CDR3 coding DNA: TGTGCCAGTAGATTACAGGGTCTTAGCAATCAGCCCCAGCATTTT.